The rows below give T cell receptor beta chains drawn from one sample of a study of vaccination effects on CD4 cells after COVID-19. Some clones are missing from TCRdb's copy, which holds only in-frame ones; the method was immunoSEQ multiplex PCR. Here the sample spans tens of thousands of clones, roughly three quarters being singletons. Which antigens these TCRs recognize remains unknown. The sample was CD4+ T cells from PBMCs cultured with HCoV-NL63 spike peptides, taken before COVID-19 vaccination. These receptor sequences come from a human donor who received a COVID-19 vaccine. Both conserved end residues are part of each CDR3. D genes are given only for firm matches. Some rows have no size entry. The others give once, few or many, or a class for an expanded clone.

v_gene,d_gene,abundance,j_gene,CDR3nt,CDR3aa
TRBV7-9,.,few,TRBJ2-2,TGTGCCAGCAGCGGGCAGCACACCGGGGAGCTGTTTTTT,CASSGQHTGELFF
TRBV18,.,once,TRBJ2-1,TGTGCCAGCTCACCACGGGTAGGGAACAATGAGCAGTTCTTC,CASSPRVGNNEQFF
TRBV9,.,.,TRBJ1-3,TGTGCCAGCAGCGTCGGTGGTCCGGGGGACACCATATATTTT,CASSVGGPGDTIYF
TRBV6-5,.,few,TRBJ2-1,TGTGCCAGCAGTTATGACGGGGCAGTCTCCTACAATGAGCAGTTCTTC,CASSYDGAVSYNEQFF
TRBV19,TRBD1,.,TRBJ1-5,TGTGCCAGTAGTATAGCAGGGGGAGGTCAGCCCCAGCATTTT,CASSIAGGGQPQHF
TRBV18,.,once,TRBJ2-1,TGTGCCAGCTCACCAACCCGCGGGCGTGAGCAGTTCTTC,CASSPTRGREQFF
TRBV3-1/TRBV3-2,.,.,TRBJ2-5,TGTGCCAGCAGCCAAGTTGGGGACACCCAAGAGACCCAGTACTTC,CASSQVGDTQETQYF
TRBV9,.,.,TRBJ1-3,TGTGCCAGCAGCGTAGGACAGGTGTCTGGAAACACCATATATTTT,CASSVGQVSGNTIYF
TRBV11-1,TRBD1,.,TRBJ2-3,TGTGCCAGCAGCCCGGACAGGGTAAAGACAGATACGCAGTATTTT,CASSPDRVKTDTQYF
TRBV7-2,TRBD2,.,TRBJ2-5,TGTGCCAGCAGCTTACGTAGACTAGCGGGGGGGTGGGGTGATGAGACCCAGTACTTC,CASSLRRLAGGWGDETQYF
TRBV3-1/TRBV3-2,TRBD2,.,TRBJ2-5,TGTGCCAGCAGCCACCGGGGGGGCGTACGAGAGACCCAGTACTTC,CASSHRGGVRETQYF
TRBV6-5,TRBD1,.,TRBJ1-1,TGTGCCAGCAGCCGGACAGGGTACCTAAACACTGAAGCTTTCTTT,CASSRTGYLNTEAFF
TRBV5-6,TRBD1,.,TRBJ1-6,TGTGCCAGCAGCTTCGAACAGGGGACTCCCCATCCCCTCCACTTT,CASSFEQGTPHPLHF
TRBV2,.,.,TRBJ1-1,TGTGCCAGCAGTGGGCAGCTGAACACTGAAGCTTTCTTT,CASSGQLNTEAFF
TRBV14,.,.,TRBJ2-3,TGTGCCAGCAGCCAATATCAGGGGCTGGACACAGATACGCAGTATTTT,CASSQYQGLDTDTQYF
TRBV7-2,TRBD1,.,TRBJ1-6,TGTGCCAGCAGCCTAGCTCGGGGACAGTCCTTTACACCCCTCCACTTT,CASSLARGQSFTPLHF
TRBV2,.,.,TRBJ1-1,TGTGCCAGCAGTGGACAGATGAACACTGAAGCTTTCTTT,CASSGQMNTEAFF
TRBV29-1,TRBD2,.,TRBJ2-1,TGCAGCGTAAAGGGACTAGCGGGGGGGAGCTCCTACAATGAGCAGTTCTTC,CSVKGLAGGSSYNEQFF
TRBV30,.,.,TRBJ2-1,TGTGCCTGGAGCGTTCGTTCGGTAAAGGGGGAGCAGTTCTTC,CAWSVRSVKGEQFF
TRBV5-1,TRBD2,.,TRBJ2-5,TGCGCCAGCAGCTCAAGCGGGGGGGCGGTTCGGGAGACCCAGTACTTC,CASSSSGGAVRETQYF